A selection of T cell receptor beta chains follows, all from one sample in a study of long-term antiretroviral therapy in people with HIV. Generated by immunoSEQ multiplex PCR, the TCRdb table keeps only in-frame clones and is missing some. The data hold over 30,000 clones, with around 79% observed a single time. The source was unsorted PBMCs, collected 1.9 years after starting antiretroviral therapy. These receptor sequences come from a man in his late teens or twenties with HIV. CDR3s include the opening cysteine and the closing phenylalanine or tryptophan. The order of the fields is clone size, D gene, J gene, V gene, CDR3 length, CDR3 protein, CDR3 DNA. A D gene is named only where the DNA matches it firmly. Clone size is not always given. Where it is, it says once, few, many or a class for expanded clones.

size: -
D: -
J: TRBJ1-1
V: TRBV13
length: 10
CDR3: CASSFTEAFF
DNA: TGTGCCAGCAGCTTCACTGAAGCTTTCTTT

size: -
D: TRBD1
J: TRBJ2-5
V: TRBV5-4
length: 14
CDR3: CASSPDRGRETQYF
DNA: TGTGCCAGCAGCCCGGACAGGGGGCGAGAGACCCAGTACTTC

size: -
D: -
J: TRBJ2-3
V: TRBV10-3
length: 15
CDR3: CAISTRAGGADTQYF
DNA: TGTGCCATCAGCACCCGGGCAGGGGGGGCAGATACGCAGTATTTT

size: -
D: -
J: TRBJ1-2
V: TRBV4-2
length: 16
CDR3: CASSADTRKAAYGYTF
DNA: TGTGCCAGCAGCGCAGATACCCGAAAGGCGGCATATGGCTACACCTTC

size: -
D: -
J: TRBJ2-3
V: TRBV19
length: 14
CDR3: CASSSRTEPDTQYF
DNA: TGTGCCAGTAGTTCAAGGACTGAGCCAGATACGCAGTATTTT

size: -
D: -
J: TRBJ1-5
V: TRBV5-1
length: 14
CDR3: CASSPGWGDQPQHF
DNA: TGCGCCAGCAGCCCCGGGTGGGGGGATCAGCCCCAGCATTTT

size: -
D: -
J: TRBJ2-2
V: TRBV5-1
length: 14
CDR3: CASSFETNTGELFF
DNA: TGCGCCAGCAGCTTCGAGACGAACACCGGGGAGCTGTTTTTT

size: -
D: -
J: TRBJ2-3
V: TRBV27
length: 12
CDR3: CATVLPGGQRYF
DNA: TGTGCCACCGTTTTGCCCGGGGGGCAACGGTATTTT

size: once
D: -
J: TRBJ2-5
V: TRBV2
length: 12
CDR3: CASSDRGETQYF
DNA: TGTGCCAGCAGCGATCGCGGGGAGACCCAGTACTTC

size: -
D: TRBD2
J: TRBJ2-3
V: TRBV2
length: 15
CDR3: CASIPRGAGTDTQYF
DNA: TGTGCCAGCATCCCCAGAGGAGCGGGGACAGATACGCAGTATTTT

size: -
D: -
J: TRBJ2-3
V: TRBV6-5
length: 13
CDR3: CASSYTATDTQYF
DNA: TGTGCCAGCAGTTACACGGCGACAGATACGCAGTATTTT

size: few
D: TRBD1
J: TRBJ1-2
V: TRBV25-1
length: 14
CDR3: CASSESGGGLSYTF
DNA: TGTGCCAGCAGTGAATCCGGAGGGGGCCTCAGCTACACCTTC

size: -
D: -
J: TRBJ1-6
V: TRBV7-3
length: 13
CDR3: CASSLAGGSPLHF
DNA: TGTGCCAGCAGCTTAGCTGGCGGATCACCCCTCCACTTT

size: -
D: TRBD1
J: TRBJ1-6
V: TRBV6-6
length: 15
CDR3: CASRLGQGFGSPLHF
DNA: TGTGCCAGCAGGCTGGGACAGGGGTTTGGGTCACCCCTCCACTTT

size: -
D: TRBD2
J: TRBJ2-3
V: TRBV5-1
length: 16
CDR3: CASSSGTSGGLDTQYF
DNA: TGCGCCAGCAGCTCGGGGACTAGCGGGGGCCTAGATACGCAGTATTTT

size: -
D: TRBD2
J: TRBJ2-1
V: TRBV29-1
length: 15
CDR3: CSVVVAGAISREQFF
DNA: TGCAGCGTTGTAGTAGCGGGGGCGATTTCAAGGGAGCAGTTCTTC

size: -
D: TRBD2
J: TRBJ2-5
V: TRBV7-9
length: 15
CDR3: CASSSLAGGLETQYF
DNA: TGTGCCAGCAGCTCCCTAGCGGGGGGCTTGGAGACCCAGTACTTC

size: once
D: -
J: TRBJ1-1
V: TRBV2
length: 14
CDR3: CASSIGMTNSEAFF
DNA: TGTGCCAGCAGTATTGGGATGACTAACTCTGAAGCTTTCTTT

size: -
D: -
J: TRBJ2-2
V: TRBV28
length: 16
CDR3: CASSFLGGPNTGELFF
DNA: TGTGCCAGCAGTTTTTTAGGAGGGCCGAACACCGGGGAGCTGTTTTTT

size: few
D: TRBD1
J: TRBJ1-2
V: TRBV6-5
length: 14
CDR3: CASRASQGHYGYTF
DNA: TGTGCCAGCAGGGCCTCACAGGGGCACTATGGCTACACCTTC

size: few
D: -
J: TRBJ1-4
V: TRBV18
length: 14
CDR3: CASSPAVPDEKLFF
DNA: TGTGCCAGCTCACCAGCGGTCCCGGATGAAAAACTGTTTTTT

size: -
D: -
J: TRBJ2-1
V: TRBV27
length: 14
CDR3: CASSLLASVGEQFF
DNA: TGTGCCAGCAGTTTATTAGCGTCGGTGGGTGAGCAGTTCTTC

size: -
D: -
J: TRBJ2-7
V: TRBV11-3
length: 15
CDR3: CASSKRQATSYEQYF
DNA: TGTGCCAGCAGCAAACGACAGGCTACCTCCTACGAGCAGTACTTC

size: once
D: TRBD1
J: TRBJ1-3
V: TRBV5-4
length: 13
CDR3: CASGTGPGNTIYF
DNA: TGTGCCAGCGGGACAGGGCCTGGAAACACCATATATTTT

size: -
D: -
J: TRBJ1-6
V: TRBV6-1
length: 12
CDR3: CASSVRGSPLHF
DNA: TGTGCCAGCAGTGTCAGGGGCTCACCCCTCCACTTT